What follows are 26 T cell receptor beta chains derived from one specimen sequenced in a study of CD8 T cells in Susac syndrome. Reverse transcription of roughly 0.5 to 1 ug RNA used random hexamers. TCRdb called the immunoSEQ multiplex PCR reads again in MiXCR, with one record for every CDR3 protein. The sample consists of under 150,000 distinct CDR3 sequences, nearly 95% of them appearing once. Sequenced material: CD8+ T cells from PBMCs. These receptor sequences come from a human donor in good health.

The chain employs TRBV4-3 and TRBJ2-7; possible D gene TRBD2, 6 bases. Trimming shortened V by 0 bases and J by 0 bases, and 12 bases separated the two germline ends. Germline CDR1 and CDR2: LGHNA and YSLEER. This CDR3 has 16 amino acids. The CDR3 DNA follows: TGCGCCAGCAGCCAAGACGGGGCGGAGGGCTCCTACGAGCAGTACTTC. Encoded protein: CASSQDGAEGSYEQYF.

This chain connects TRBV29-1 to TRBJ2-1; possibly TRBD2 for D (5 bases). This CDR3 is 16 amino acids long. Trimming removed 3 bases from V and 4 bases from J, with 19 bases in between. Germline assignment: CDR1 SQVTM and CDR2 ANQGSEA. CDR3 sequence (DNA): TGCAGCGTTGATAGGCCCGAGCTCGGGGTTTACAATGAGCAGTTCTTC. The encoded protein is CSVDRPELGVYNEQFF.

V usage is TRBV20-1 and J usage is TRBJ2-1; D call uncertain. Germline V gives CDR1 DFQATT, CDR2 SNEGSKA (reference sequence). The CDR3 is 13 residues long. V was shortened by 6 bases and J by 1 base, with 10 bases between the two germline ends. CDR3 DNA: TGCAGTGCCGAGCCCCGTTCCTACAATGAGCAGTTCTTC. Protein sequence: CSAEPRSYNEQFF.

V and J are TRBV4-2 and TRBJ2-3; D may be TRBD1 (6 bases). In germline, CDR1 is LGHNA, CDR2 YNFKEQ. This CDR3 is built from 15 residues. Trimming shortened V by 0 bases and J by 6 bases, and 13 bases separated the two germline ends. This CDR3 reads CASSQEQGTSDTQYF. The DNA of the CDR3 is TGTGCCAGCAGCCAAGAACAGGGTACGTCGGATACGCAGTATTTT.

The V and J genes are TRBV4-2 and TRBJ1-1; D is possibly TRBD1 (6 bases). Trimming removed 0 bases from V and 3 bases from J, with 8 bases in between. Germline CDR1 and CDR2: LGHNA and YNFKEQ. The CDR3 spans 14 residues. CDR3 residues: CASSQEAGDTEAFF. CDR3 DNA: TGTGCCAGCAGCCAAGAGGCAGGGGACACTGAAGCTTTCTTT.

The chain employs TRBV7-2 and TRBJ2-1, with D maybe TRBD2 (5 bases). The germline V gene encodes CDR1 SGHTA and CDR2 FQGNSA. The CDR3 loop spans 14 amino acids. Trimming left V 5 bases short and J 7 bases short, with 15 bases between. CDR3 in amino acids: CASSLPPSRNEQFF. The CDR3 DNA reads as TGTGCCAGCAGCCTCCCCCCTAGCCGGAATGAGCAGTTCTTC.

This clonotype occurred once. The V call is TRBV27, the J call TRBJ2-3; D is undetermined. V was pared by 3 bases and J by 1 base, with 17 bases between. CDR1 and CDR2 (germline): MNHEY, SMNVEV (reference sequence). The CDR3 runs 17 residues. For the CDR3, the DNA is TGTGCCAGCAGTTTGACGACGGCCGGATCACGCACAGATACGCAGTATTTT. Its protein is CASSLTTAGSRTDTQYF.

This clonotype was recorded a few times. J is TRBJ2-7 and V is TRBV6-5, with D uncertain. The germline CDR1 and CDR2 sequences are MNHEY and SVGAGI. The V end lost 4 bases, the J end lost 6 bases, and 7 bases lay between the germline ends. The CDR3 is made up of 11 amino acids. CDR3 region: CASSSLFEQYF. The CDR3 DNA reads as TGTGCCAGCAGTTCCCTCTTCGAGCAGTACTTC.

The gene calls are TRBV4-3 and TRBJ1-5; D is unresolved. The CDR3 has 15 residues. V was clipped by 0 bases and J by 0 bases, with 6 bases between them. Germline V lookup: CDR1 LGHNA, CDR2 YSLEER. Here the CDR3 DNA reads TGCGCCAGCAGCCAAGATGGCAGTAGCAATCAGCCCCAGCATTTT. This translates into CASSQDGSSNQPQHF.

The chain links TRBV2 to TRBJ2-4; D is uncertain. V was clipped by 6 bases and J by 7 bases, with 22 bases between them. The germline V gene encodes CDR1 SNHLY and CDR2 FYNNEI. The CDR3 consists of 16 residues. The CDR3 protein is CASSGQDALPGNIQYF. CDR3 sequence (DNA): TGTGCCAGCAGCGGCCAAGATGCCTTGCCCGGCAACATTCAGTACTTC.

J is TRBJ2-1 and V is TRBV4-3; D possibly corresponds to TRBD2 (5 bases). The V gene lost 1 base and the J gene lost 2 bases, with 12 bases spanning the gap. The CDR3 length is 16 residues. The V gene's germline CDR1 is LGHNA and CDR2 YSLEER. CDR3 in DNA: TGCGCCAGCAGCCAAGTCCTCCTAGCTCCCTACAATGAGCAGTTCTTC. Residues: CASSQVLLAPYNEQFF.

The J gene is TRBJ1-2, the V gene TRBV29-1, with 11 bases that match TRBD1. Germline V lookup: CDR1 SQVTM, CDR2 ANQGSEA. The length of the CDR3 is 13 residues. The V gene end was trimmed by 3 bases and the J gene end by 6 bases; junction bases not matched to a gene: 3. The CDR3 loop reads CSVDRTGGDGYTF. CDR3 bases: TGCAGCGTTGACAGGACAGGGGGCGATGGCTACACCTTC.

V is TRBV29-1 and J is TRBJ2-7; D uncertain. From germline, CDR1 is SQVTM and CDR2 ANQGSEA. The V end was cut by 2 bases, the J end by 1 base, with 9 bases between. CDR3 length: 13 amino acids. Written as DNA, the CDR3 is TGCAGCGTTGAATATGGACCATCCTACGAGCAGTACTTC. Translating gives CSVEYGPSYEQYF.

In regard to this clonotype: One end of the junction fails to match germline, which may point to a read error. The chain carries TRBV29-1 and TRBJ2-2, with D possibly being TRBD1 (6 bases). Germline V gene sequence: CDR1 SQVTM, CDR2 ANQGSEA. The CDR3 contains 16 residues. The CDR3 protein is CSVGAQGTVSTGKLFF. The CDR3 DNA reads TGCAGCGTTGGTGCCCAGGGGACCGTGTCCACCGGGAAGCTGTTTTTT.

This chain uses TRBV20-1 with TRBJ1-5; TRBD1 aligns across 10 bases. The CDR3 spans 15 residues. The trim removed 3 bases at V and 7 bases at J, leaving 9 bases unmatched. Germline loops: CDR1 DFQATT, CDR2 SNEGSKA (reference sequence). The DNA for the CDR3 is TGCAGTGCTAGGGACGGGACAGGGGTCGGGCAGCCCCAGCATTTT. Amino acids: CSARDGTGVGQPQHF.

The rearrangement joins TRBV27 to TRBJ2-7, with TRBD2 matching over 10 bases. This CDR3 is built from 15 residues. Losses at the gene ends were 5 bases for V and 7 bases for J; bases not matched to a gene: 11. CDR1 is MNHEY, CDR2 SMNVEV, per germline (reference sequence). CDR3 sequence (DNA): TGTGCCAGCAGTATCAGCGGGAGGGCCCCTACAGAGCAGTACTTC. Its protein product is CASSISGRAPTEQYF.

The CDR3, as DNA: TGCGCCAGCAGTCAAAGGGTTAACACTGAAGCTTTCTTT. This sequence encodes CASSQRVNTEAFF. V and J are TRBV23-1 and TRBJ1-1, with unresolved D. TRBV23-1 counts as an open reading frame of uncertain function. The germline V and J ends were trimmed by 2 bases and 2 bases, with 6 bases remaining between them. CDR3 size: 13 residues.

This chain links TRBV15 with TRBJ2-7; no definite D call. Germline assignment: CDR1 LNHNV and CDR2 YYDKDF (reference sequence). With 4 bases removed from V and 4 bases from J, the gap between germline ends came to 17 bases. The CDR3 loop spans 15 amino acids. The CDR3, as DNA: TGTGCCACCAGCAAAATCGGCGGTGTTTCGTACGAGCAGTACTTC. It encodes CATSKIGGVSYEQYF.

The chain links TRBV18 to TRBJ1-5; D may be TRBD1 (5 bases). CDR3 size: 15 residues. Germline V gives CDR1 KGHSH, CDR2 LQKENI. The V and J ends lost 3 bases and 9 bases respectively, with 18 bases between them. CDR3 nucleotide sequence: TGTGCCAGCTCACCTTCCGGGACGAATACTTTGCCCCAGCATTTT. It is translated as CASSPSGTNTLPQHF.

V usage is TRBV20-1 and J usage is TRBJ2-5; TRBD2 matches at 10 bases. The germline V gene has CDR1 DFQATT and CDR2 SNEGSKA (reference sequence). This CDR3 contains 13 residues. V dropped 5 bases and J dropped 5; count of bases not matched to a gene: 5. CDR3 region: CSALAGGEETQYF. The CDR3 region has the DNA TGCAGTGCTTTAGCGGGAGGTGAGGAGACCCAGTACTTC.

The chain uses TRBV11-2 and TRBJ2-7; D call uncertain. V lost 8 bases, J lost 2 bases, and 7 bases lay in between. Germline CDR1 reads SGHAT; CDR2 reads FQNNGV. The CDR3 consists of 11 residues. The CDR3, as DNA: TGTGCCAGCGGATTTACCTACGAGCAGTACTTC. Protein: CASGFTYEQYF. The full variable domain, its missing parts supplied by reference TRBV11-2 and TRBJ2-7, is EAGVAQSPRYKIIEKRQSVAFWCNPISGHATLYWYQQILGQGPKLLIQFQNNGVVDDSQLPKDRFSAERLKGVDSTLKIQPAKLEDSAVYLCASGFTYEQYFGPGTRLTVT.

The chain has TRBV24-1 and TRBJ2-1; D is ambiguous. CDR3 length equals 15 residues. Per the germline V gene, CDR1 is KGHDR and CDR2 is SFDVKD. Trimming stripped 9 bases from V and 0 bases from J, with 14 bases between. The CDR3 DNA reads TGTGCCACCGAAGTGAGGACCGTCTCCTACAATGAGCAGTTCTTC. Encoded protein: CATEVRTVSYNEQFF.

This clonotype has a single count. The chain uses TRBV9 and TRBJ1-2, with D possibly being TRBD1 (5 bases). Per the germline V gene, CDR1 is SGDLS and CDR2 is YYNGEE. The CDR3 consists of 14 residues. V lost 4 bases, J lost 3 bases, and 13 bases lay in between. CDR3 protein: CASSQSGGDYGYTF. CDR3 sequence (DNA): TGTGCCAGCAGCCAGTCCGGAGGGGACTATGGCTACACCTTC.

This chain links TRBV19 with TRBJ2-1; perhaps TRBD2 as D (6 bases). This CDR3 has 12 residues. Deletions cut 5 bases from V and 9 bases from J, with 11 bases between. Germline CDR1 LNHDA, CDR2 SQIVND (reference sequence). The CDR3 protein is CASSATGSEQFF. The DNA of the CDR3 is TGTGCCAGTAGTGCCACCGGGAGTGAGCAGTTCTTC.

The V and J genes are TRBV28 and TRBJ2-5, with D unclear. V was clipped by 3 bases and J by 1 base, with 9 bases between them. Germline V gene lookup returns CDR1 MDHEN and CDR2 SYDVKM. CDR3 length: 14 residues. The CDR3 nucleotides read TGTGCCAGCAGTTTCCGGGTACGCCAAGAGACCCAGTACTTC. This sequence encodes CASSFRVRQETQYF.

The rearrangement joins TRBV7-8 to TRBJ1-5; 10 positions agree with TRBD1. V was pared by 5 bases and J by 5 bases, with 9 bases of the junction left unmatched. Germline V gene sequence: CDR1 SGHVS, CDR2 FQNEAQ. There are 16 residues in the CDR3. The CDR3 loop is CASSQPTGGEDQPQHF. The CDR3 DNA reads TGTGCCAGCAGCCAACCGACAGGGGGCGAGGATCAGCCCCAGCATTTT.